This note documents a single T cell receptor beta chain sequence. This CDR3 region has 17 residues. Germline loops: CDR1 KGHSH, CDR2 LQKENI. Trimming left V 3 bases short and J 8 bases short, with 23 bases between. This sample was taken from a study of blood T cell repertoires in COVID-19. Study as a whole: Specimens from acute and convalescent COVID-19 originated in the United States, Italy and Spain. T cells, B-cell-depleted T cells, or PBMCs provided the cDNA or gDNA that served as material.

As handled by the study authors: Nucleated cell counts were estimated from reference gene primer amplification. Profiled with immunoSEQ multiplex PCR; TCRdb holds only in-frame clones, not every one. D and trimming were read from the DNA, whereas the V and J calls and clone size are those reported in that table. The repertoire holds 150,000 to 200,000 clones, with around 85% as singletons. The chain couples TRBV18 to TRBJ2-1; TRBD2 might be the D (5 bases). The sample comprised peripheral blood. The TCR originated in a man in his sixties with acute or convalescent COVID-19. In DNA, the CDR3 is TGTGCCAGCTCACCTCGATTATCTAGCTTAGCCGGCCATGAGCAGTTCTTC. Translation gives CASSPRLSSLAGHEQFF.